The sample holds a few counts of the clone carrying this T cell receptor (beta chain). Germline assignment: CDR1 MDHEN and CDR2 SYDVKM. This CDR3 is built from 14 residues. Trimming removed 8 bases at V and 0 bases at J, with 10 bases between. TCRdb re-derived calls from the 5' RACE reads in MiXCR, one entry per CDR3 protein. The sample lists around 1.7 million distinct CDR3 sequences, roughly 35% occurring once. This sample was included in a study of identical twins. The chain joins TRBV28 to TRBJ1-4; TRBD1 might be the D (6 bases). The sequenced sample was cord blood. The clonotype was recovered from a newborn girl in good health. The CDR3 DNA reads as TGTGCCAGCCGGGACACTACAACTAATGAAAAACTGTTTTTT. Protein: CASRDTTTNEKLFF.